This TCR beta chain was identified in a study of beta chain features in type 1 diabetes. The isolated RNA, all of it, was reverse transcribed, so expressed TCRB transcripts were what got sequenced. TCRdb keeps only in-frame clones here, not all; method: immunoSEQ multiplex PCR. The table has 300,000 to 350,000 clones, roughly 14% seen once. A CD45RO/CCR7/CD25/CD127/CD95/CD27 panel sorted naive, central memory, regulatory and stem cell-like memory CD4+ cells. In all sorted populations, purity surpassed 98%. The table lists this clone with a few counts. Its antigen is undetermined. The V gene's germline CDR1 is KGHSH and CDR2 LQKENI. This CDR3 is built from 18 residues. Deletions cut 6 bases from V and 7 bases from J, with 30 bases between. Study-wide points: Naive, central memory and regulatory TCRB repertoires appeared more similar among patients than healthy donors. Shorter TCRB CDR3s, moderately but significantly so, marked every one of the four CD4+ subsets in Type 1 diabetes patients. A pattern of fewer insertions and more deletions at VDJ junctions was seen in type 1 diabetes patients.

Sequencing input: naive CD4+ T cells from blood. The chain carries TRBV18 and TRBJ1-2, with a weak D call TRBD1 (6 bases). The receptor's source is a woman younger than 35 with type 1 diabetes. CDR3 residues: CASSLYPAPGQDPSGYTF. DNA for the CDR3: TGTGCCAGCTCTCTATACCCCGCACCGGGACAAGACCCCTCTGGCTACACCTTC.